This T cell receptor (beta chain) stems from a study of blood T cell repertoires in COVID-19. Study summary: Acute-phase and convalescent COVID-19 samples originated in the United States, Italy and Spain.

There are 14 residues in the CDR3. Per germline, CDR1 LGHDT and CDR2 YNNKEL (reference sequence). Trimming removed 4 bases at V and 1 base at J, with 10 bases between. Sequencing used immunoSEQ multiplex PCR; TCRdb keeps in-frame clones, though not all of them. The sample shows 150,000 or so clones, 70% to 90% of them seen only once. A Seattle source enrolled patients during active infection and followed them longitudinally. This chain connects TRBV3-1 (or the pseudogene TRBV3-2) to TRBJ1-2; weak D call: TRBD1 (6 bases). The receptor was derived from a man in his 60s with COVID-19, enrolled during active disease. The sequencing sample was made of peripheral blood. This CDR3 reads CASSLGQLNYGYTF. Written as DNA, the CDR3 is TGTGCCAGCAGCCTTGGACAGCTTAACTATGGCTACACCTTC.